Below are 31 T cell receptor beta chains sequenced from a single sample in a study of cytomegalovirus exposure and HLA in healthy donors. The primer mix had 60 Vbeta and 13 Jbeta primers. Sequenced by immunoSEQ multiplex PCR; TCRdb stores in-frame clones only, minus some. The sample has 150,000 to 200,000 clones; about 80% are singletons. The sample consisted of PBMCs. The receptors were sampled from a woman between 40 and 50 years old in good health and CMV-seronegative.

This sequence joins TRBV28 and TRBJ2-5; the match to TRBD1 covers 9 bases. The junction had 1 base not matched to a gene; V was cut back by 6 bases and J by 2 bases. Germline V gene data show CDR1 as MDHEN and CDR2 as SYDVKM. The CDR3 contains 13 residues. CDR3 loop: CASRGQGQETQYF. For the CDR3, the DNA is TGTGCCAGCAGAGGACAGGGGCAAGAGACCCAGTACTTC.

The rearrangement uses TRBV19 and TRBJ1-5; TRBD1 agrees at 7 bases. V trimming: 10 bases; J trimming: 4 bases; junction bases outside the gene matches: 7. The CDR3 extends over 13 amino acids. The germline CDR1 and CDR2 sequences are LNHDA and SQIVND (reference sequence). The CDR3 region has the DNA TGTGCCACCGGGACAGACTTGAATCAGCCCCAGCATTTT. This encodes CATGTDLNQPQHF. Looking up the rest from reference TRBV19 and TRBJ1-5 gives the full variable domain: DGGITQSPKYLFRKEGQNVTLSCEQNLNHDAMYWYRQDPGQGLRLIYYSQIVNDFQKGDIAEGYSVSREKKESFPLTVTSAQKNPTAFYLCATGTDLNQPQHFGDGTRLSIL.

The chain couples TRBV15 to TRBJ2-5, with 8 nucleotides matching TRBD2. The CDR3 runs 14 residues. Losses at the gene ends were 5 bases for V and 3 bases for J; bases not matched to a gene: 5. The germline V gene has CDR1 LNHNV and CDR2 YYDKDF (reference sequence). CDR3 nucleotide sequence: TGTGCCACCAGCTTTAACGGGGGGGAAGAGACCCAGTACTTC. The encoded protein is CATSFNGGEETQYF.

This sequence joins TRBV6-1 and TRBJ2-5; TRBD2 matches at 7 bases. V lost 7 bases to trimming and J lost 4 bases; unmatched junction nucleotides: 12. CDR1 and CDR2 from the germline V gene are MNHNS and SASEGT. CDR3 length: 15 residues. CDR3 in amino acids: CASTLGEGRRETQYF. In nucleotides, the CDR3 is TGTGCCAGCACCTTAGGGGAGGGGAGGAGAGAGACCCAGTACTTC.

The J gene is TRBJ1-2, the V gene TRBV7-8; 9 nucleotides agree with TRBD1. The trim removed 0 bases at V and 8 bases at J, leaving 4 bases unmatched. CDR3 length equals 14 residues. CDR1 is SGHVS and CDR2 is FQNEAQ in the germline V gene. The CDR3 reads CASSLADRGSGYTF. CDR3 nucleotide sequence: TGTGCCAGCAGCTTAGCGGACAGGGGCTCGGGCTACACCTTC.

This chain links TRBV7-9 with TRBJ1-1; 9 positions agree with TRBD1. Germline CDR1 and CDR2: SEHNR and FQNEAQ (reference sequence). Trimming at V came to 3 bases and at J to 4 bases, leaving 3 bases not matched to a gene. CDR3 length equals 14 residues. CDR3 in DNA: TGTGCCAGCAGCTTCCCGACAGGGGGCACTGAAGCTTTCTTT. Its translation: CASSFPTGGTEAFF. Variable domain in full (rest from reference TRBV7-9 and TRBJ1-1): DTGVSQNPRHKITKRGQNVTFRCDPISEHNRLYWYRQTLGQGPEFLTYFQNEAQLEKSRLLSDRFSAERPKGSFSTLEIQRTEQGDSAMYLCASSFPTGGTEAFFGQGTRLTVV.

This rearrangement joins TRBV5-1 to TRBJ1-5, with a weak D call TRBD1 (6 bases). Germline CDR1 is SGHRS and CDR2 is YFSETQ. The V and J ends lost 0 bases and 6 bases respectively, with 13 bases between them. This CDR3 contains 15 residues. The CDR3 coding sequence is TGCGCCAGCAGCTTGGAGGGACATCTTTTTCAGCCCCAGCATTTT. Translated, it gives CASSLEGHLFQPQHF.

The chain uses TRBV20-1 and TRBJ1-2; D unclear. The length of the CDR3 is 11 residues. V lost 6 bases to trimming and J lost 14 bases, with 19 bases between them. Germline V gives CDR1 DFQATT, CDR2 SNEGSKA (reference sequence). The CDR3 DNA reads TGCAGTGCAACCTCGGAGGAGGCGGGGACCTTC. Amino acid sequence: CSATSEEAGTF.

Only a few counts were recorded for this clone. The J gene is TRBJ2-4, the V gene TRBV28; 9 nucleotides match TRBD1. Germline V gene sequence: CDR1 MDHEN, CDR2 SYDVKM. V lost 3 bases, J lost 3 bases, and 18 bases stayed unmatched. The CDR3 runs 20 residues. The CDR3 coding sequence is TGTGCCAGCAGTTTTCTTTGGGACAGGGAGAGGGTTGGTGGCAAAAACATTCAGTACTTC. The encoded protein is CASSFLWDRERVGGKNIQYF.

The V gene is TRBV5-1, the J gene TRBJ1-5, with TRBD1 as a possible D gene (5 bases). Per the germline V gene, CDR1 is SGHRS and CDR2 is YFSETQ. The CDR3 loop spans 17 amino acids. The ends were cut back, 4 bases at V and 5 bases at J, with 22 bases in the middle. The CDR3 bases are TGCGCCAGCAGCCCGGCTCCGGTGGGGCAGGGTTATCAGCCCCAGCATTTT. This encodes CASSPAPVGQGYQPQHF.

The CDR3 region has the DNA TGTGCCACCAGCATATCCGACGGGGAGTACGAGCAGTACTTC. Translating it yields CATSISDGEYEQYF. This chain links TRBV15 with TRBJ2-7, with TRBD2 as a possible D gene (5 bases). The CDR3 runs to 14 residues. V was pared by 4 bases and J by 4 bases, with 14 bases between. In germline, CDR1 is LNHNV, CDR2 YYDKDF (reference sequence).

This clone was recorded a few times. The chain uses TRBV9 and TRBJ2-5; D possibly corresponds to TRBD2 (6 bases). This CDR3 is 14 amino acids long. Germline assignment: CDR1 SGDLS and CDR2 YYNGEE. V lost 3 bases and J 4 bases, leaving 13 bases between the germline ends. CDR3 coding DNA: TGTGCCAGCAGCGCAAGACTAGGCTCAGAGACCCAGTACTTC. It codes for CASSARLGSETQYF. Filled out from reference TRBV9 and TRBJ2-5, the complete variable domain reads DSGVTQTPKHLITATGQRVTLRCSPRSGDLSVYWYQQSLDQGLQFLIQYYNGEERAKGNILERFSAQQFPDLHSELNLSSLELGDSALYFCASSARLGSETQYFGPGTRLLVL.

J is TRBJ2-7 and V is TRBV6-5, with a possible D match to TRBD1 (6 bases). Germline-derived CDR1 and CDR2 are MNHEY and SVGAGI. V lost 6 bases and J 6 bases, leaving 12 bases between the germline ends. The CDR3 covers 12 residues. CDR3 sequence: CASRSQGAEQYF. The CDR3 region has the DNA TGTGCCAGCAGATCACAGGGAGCCGAGCAGTACTTC.

In DNA, the CDR3 is TGTGCCAGCAGCCCGAGAGCGGACGGTACCGGGGAGCTGTTTTTT. Translation gives CASSPRADGTGELFF. The V and J genes are TRBV9 and TRBJ2-2; the D gene is possibly TRBD2 (5 bases). The CDR3 spans 15 residues. Germline V CDR1 and CDR2: SGDLS, YYNGEE. With 4 bases removed from V and 5 bases from J, the gap between germline ends came to 15 bases.

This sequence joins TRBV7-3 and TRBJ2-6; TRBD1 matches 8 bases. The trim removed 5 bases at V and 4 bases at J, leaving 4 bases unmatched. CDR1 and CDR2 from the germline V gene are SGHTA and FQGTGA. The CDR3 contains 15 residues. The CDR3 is CASSRQGSGANVLTF. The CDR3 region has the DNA TGTGCCAGCAGCCGACAGGGGTCCGGGGCCAACGTCCTGACTTTC. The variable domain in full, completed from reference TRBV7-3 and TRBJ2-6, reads GAGVSQTPSNKVTEKGKYVELRCDPISGHTALYWYRQSLGQGPEFLIYFQGTGAADDSGLPNDRFFAVRPEGSVSTLKIQRTERGDSAVYLCASSRQGSGANVLTFGAGSRLTVL.

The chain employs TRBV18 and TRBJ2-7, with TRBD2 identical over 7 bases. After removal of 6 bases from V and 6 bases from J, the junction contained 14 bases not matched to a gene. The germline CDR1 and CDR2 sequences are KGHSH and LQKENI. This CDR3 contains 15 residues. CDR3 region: CASSPRDAGVGEQYF. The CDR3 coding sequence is TGTGCCAGCTCCCCCCGAGATGCGGGAGTCGGCGAGCAGTACTTC.

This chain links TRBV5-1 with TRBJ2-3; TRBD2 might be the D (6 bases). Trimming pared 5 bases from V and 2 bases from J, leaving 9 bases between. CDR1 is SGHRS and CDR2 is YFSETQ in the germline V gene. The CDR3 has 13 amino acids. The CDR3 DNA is TGCGCCAGCAGGGAGGGGATCACAGATACGCAGTATTTT. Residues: CASREGITDTQYF. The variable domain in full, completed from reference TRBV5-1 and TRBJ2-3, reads KAGVTQTPRYLIKTRGQQVTLSCSPISGHRSVSWYQQTPGQGLQFLFEYFSETQRNKGNFPGRFSGRQFSNSRSEMNVSTLELGDSALYLCASREGITDTQYFGPGTRLTVL.

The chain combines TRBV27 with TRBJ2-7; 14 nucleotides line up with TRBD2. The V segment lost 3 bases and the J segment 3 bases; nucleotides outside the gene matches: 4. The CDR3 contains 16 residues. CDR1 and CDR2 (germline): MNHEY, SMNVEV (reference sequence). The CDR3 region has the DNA TGTGCCAGCAGTTTCTTCGGGACTAGCGGGAGCTACGAGCAGTACTTC. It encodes CASSFFGTSGSYEQYF.

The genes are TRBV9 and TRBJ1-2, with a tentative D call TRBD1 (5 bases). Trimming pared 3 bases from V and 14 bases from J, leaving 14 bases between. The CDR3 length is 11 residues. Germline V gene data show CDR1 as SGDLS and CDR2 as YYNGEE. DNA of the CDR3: TGTGCCAGCAGCGGTCTGGGGGGTTGGACCTTC. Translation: CASSGLGGWTF.

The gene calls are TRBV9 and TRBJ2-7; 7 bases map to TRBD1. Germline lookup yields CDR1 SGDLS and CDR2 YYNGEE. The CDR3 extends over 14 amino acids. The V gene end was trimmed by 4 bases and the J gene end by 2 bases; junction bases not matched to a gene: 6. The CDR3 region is CASSLIDRAYEQYF. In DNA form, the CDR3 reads TGTGCCAGCAGCCTTATCGACAGGGCCTACGAGCAGTACTTC.

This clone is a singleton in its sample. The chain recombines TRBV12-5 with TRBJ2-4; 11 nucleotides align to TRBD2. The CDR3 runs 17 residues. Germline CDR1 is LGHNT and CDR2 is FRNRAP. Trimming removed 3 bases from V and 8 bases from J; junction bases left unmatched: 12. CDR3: CASGFALAGGVRDIQYF. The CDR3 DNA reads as TGTGCTAGTGGTTTCGCTCTAGCGGGGGGTGTCCGAGACATTCAGTACTTC.

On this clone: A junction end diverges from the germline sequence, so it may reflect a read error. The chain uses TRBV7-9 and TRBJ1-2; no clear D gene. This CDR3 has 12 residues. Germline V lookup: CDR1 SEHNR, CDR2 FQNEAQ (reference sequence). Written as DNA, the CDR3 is TGTTCCAGCAGCCTTTTCGGTGGTGGCTACACCTTC. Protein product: CSSSLFGGGYTF.

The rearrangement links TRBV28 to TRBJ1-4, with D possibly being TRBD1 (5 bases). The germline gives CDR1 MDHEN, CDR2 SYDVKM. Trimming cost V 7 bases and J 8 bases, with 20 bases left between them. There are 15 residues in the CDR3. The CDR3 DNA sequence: TGTGCCAGCACCCCGAGCGGGGGGTTTGGGGAAAAACTGTTTTTT. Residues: CASTPSGGFGEKLFF.

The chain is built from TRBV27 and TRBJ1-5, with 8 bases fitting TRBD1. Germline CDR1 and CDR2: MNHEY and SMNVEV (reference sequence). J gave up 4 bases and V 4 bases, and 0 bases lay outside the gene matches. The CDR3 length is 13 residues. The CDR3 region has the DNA TGTGCCAGCAGTTGGGACAGGAATCAGCCCCAGCATTTT. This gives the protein CASSWDRNQPQHF.

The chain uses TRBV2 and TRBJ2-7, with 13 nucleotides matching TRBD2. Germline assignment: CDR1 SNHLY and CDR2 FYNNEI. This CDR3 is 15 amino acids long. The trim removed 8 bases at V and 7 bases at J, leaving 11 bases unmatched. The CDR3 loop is CASGRLAGGGREQYF. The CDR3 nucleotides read TGTGCCAGCGGGAGACTAGCGGGGGGTGGGCGAGAGCAGTACTTC.

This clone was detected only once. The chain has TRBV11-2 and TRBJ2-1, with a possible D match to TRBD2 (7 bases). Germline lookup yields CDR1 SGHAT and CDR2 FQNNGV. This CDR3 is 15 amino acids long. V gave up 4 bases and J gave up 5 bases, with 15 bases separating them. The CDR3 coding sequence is TGTGCCAGCAGCTCCAGGGGCGGGAGCGACAATGAGCAGTTCTTC. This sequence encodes CASSSRGGSDNEQFF.

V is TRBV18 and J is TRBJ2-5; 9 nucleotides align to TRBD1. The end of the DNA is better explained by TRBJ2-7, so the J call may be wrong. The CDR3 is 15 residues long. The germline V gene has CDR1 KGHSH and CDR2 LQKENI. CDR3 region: CASSPLGQGRHEQYF. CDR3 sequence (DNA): TGTGCCAGCTCACCACTGGGACAGGGAAGACACGAGCAGTACTTC.

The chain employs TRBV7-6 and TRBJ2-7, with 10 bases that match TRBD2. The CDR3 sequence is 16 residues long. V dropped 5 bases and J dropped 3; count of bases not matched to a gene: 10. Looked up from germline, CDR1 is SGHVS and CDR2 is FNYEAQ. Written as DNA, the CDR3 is TGTGCCAGCAGCCGTCTCCTAGCGGGGGAAGACTACGAGCAGTACTTC. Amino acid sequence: CASSRLLAGEDYEQYF.

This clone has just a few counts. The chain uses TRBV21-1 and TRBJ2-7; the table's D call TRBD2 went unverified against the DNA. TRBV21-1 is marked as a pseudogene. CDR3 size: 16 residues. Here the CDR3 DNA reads TGTGCCAGCAGCAAAGAAGGGAGCAGGGAGGTGTGGGAGCAGTACTTC. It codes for CASSKEGSREVWEQYF.

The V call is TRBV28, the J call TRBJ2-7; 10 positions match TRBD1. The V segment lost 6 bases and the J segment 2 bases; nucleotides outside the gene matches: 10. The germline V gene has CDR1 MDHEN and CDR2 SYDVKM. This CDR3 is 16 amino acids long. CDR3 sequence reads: CASSSLPGQGPYEQYF. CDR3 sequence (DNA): TGTGCCAGCAGCTCCCTTCCGGGACAGGGGCCCTACGAGCAGTACTTC.

The DNA of the CDR3 is TGCGCCAGCAGCCAAGAAATGGGTGGATTGGCCCTTGGGGGGAGGGACGAGCAGTACTTC. It codes for CASSQEMGGLALGGRDEQYF. The chain is built from TRBV4-1 and TRBJ2-7; 7 bases agree with TRBD2. The V gene's germline CDR1 is MGHRA and CDR2 YSYEKL. V dropped 0 bases and J dropped 5; count of bases not matched to a gene: 22. The CDR3 consists of 20 residues.